Reported below is one TCR beta chain. The antigen remains undetermined. These data come from a study of cytomegalovirus exposure and HLA in healthy donors. Across the study: Earlier findings included over 90 million unique TCR beta sequences obtained from 180 million or so T cells. Overall study results and limits: Immune exposure data for these donors was limited to CMV serostatus. Being productive about 87% or about 30% of the time was typical of most TCR beta V segments in an earlier analysis.

The CDR3 extends over 15 amino acids. The V gene's germline CDR1 is LNHNV and CDR2 YYDKDF (reference sequence). Between the trimmed V and J ends, which lost 3 bases and 4 bases, there was a span of 13 bases. The PCR was carried out with 60 Vbeta primers and 13 Jbeta primers. The protocol was immunoSEQ multiplex PCR, while the TCRdb copy is restricted to in-frame clones and leaves out a portion. The sample lists around 140,000 clones; 75% to 90% were seen once. The sequencing input was PBMCs. The chain links TRBV15 to TRBJ2-1; tentative D call: TRBD1 (6 bases). This TCR was sampled from a woman between 25 and 40 years old in good health and CMV-seronegative. The CDR3 region has the DNA TGTGCCACCAGCAGGCCCGGGACACTATACAATGAGCAGTTCTTC. This gives the protein CATSRPGTLYNEQFF. Full variable domain (rest looked up from reference TRBV15 and TRBJ2-1): DAMVIQNPRYQVTQFGKPVTLSCSQTLNHNVMYWYQQKSSQAPKLLFHYYDKDFNNEADTPDNFQSRRPNTSFCFLDIRSPGLGDTAMYLCATSRPGTLYNEQFFGPGTRLTVL.